This record covers a single T cell receptor beta chain. The antigen is unknown. This sample stems from a study of cytomegalovirus exposure and HLA in healthy donors. For the study at large: Prior work identified 95 million to 120 million unique TCR beta sequences in roughly 180 million T cells. Points from the study as a whole: Cytomegalovirus-associated status was assigned to more than 150 TCR beta chains.

The V gene's germline CDR1 is GTSNPN and CDR2 SVGIG (reference sequence). Trimming left V 2 bases short and J 7 bases short, with 8 bases between. CDR3 length equals 11 residues. The PCR ran on 60 Vbeta and 13 Jbeta primers. Assay used: immunoSEQ multiplex PCR; TCRdb lists only in-frame clones, some missing. This sample has 200,000 to 300,000 clones, with approximately 82% found just once. The clonotype comes from a woman aged 60-75 years in good health and CMV-seropositive. The chain joins TRBV30 to TRBJ1-1, with D maybe TRBD1 (5 bases). Sequences were obtained from PBMCs. The CDR3 region has the DNA TGTGCCTGGAGTAGGGGATTTGAAGCTTTCTTT. Translating it yields CAWSRGFEAFF.